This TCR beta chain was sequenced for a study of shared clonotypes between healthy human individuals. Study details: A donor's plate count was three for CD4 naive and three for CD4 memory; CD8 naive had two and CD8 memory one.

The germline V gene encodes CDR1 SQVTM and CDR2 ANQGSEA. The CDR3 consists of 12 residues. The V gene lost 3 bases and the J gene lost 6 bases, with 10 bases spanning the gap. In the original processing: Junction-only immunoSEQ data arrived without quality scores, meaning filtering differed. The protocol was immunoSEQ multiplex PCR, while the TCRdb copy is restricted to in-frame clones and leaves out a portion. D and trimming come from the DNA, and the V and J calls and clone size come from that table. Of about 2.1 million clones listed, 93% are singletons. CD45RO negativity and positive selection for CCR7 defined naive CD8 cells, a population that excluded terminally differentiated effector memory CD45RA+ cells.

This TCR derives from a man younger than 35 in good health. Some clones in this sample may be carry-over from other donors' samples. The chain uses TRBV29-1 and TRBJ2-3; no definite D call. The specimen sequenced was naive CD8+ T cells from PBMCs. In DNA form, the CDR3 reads TGCAGCGTTGATAGTTGGCGTGATACGCAGTATTTT. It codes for CSVDSWRDTQYF.